The entry below describes one T cell receptor (beta chain). In its sample, this clone was seen a few times. It has no known antigen specificity. No base quality values were provided; no much bigger clone lies one nucleotide off. TCRbeta CDR3 regions were amplified from genomic DNA using the immunoSEQ Assay, a bias-controlled multiplex PCR. The study's processing was this. The number of nucleated cells in each sample was estimated by amplification of reference gene primers within the assay. To quantify the absolute abundance of each unique TCRbeta CDR3 rearrangement, sequence reads were collapsed and filtered. For each sample, productive Simpson clonality was calculated as the square root of Simpson's diversity index across productive rearrangements. Drawn from immuneACCESS, this table holds only the in-frame rearrangements with V and J called that TCRdb kept. Clones are partly lost; checked studies trace under half to an unresolved V gene and leave the rest unexplained. For V, J and clone size, that table is used; D and trimming come from the DNA. The sample table shows about 140,000 clones, and 84% are seen once. 5% to 6% of the sample goes to the ten largest clones.

The record originates from a study of blood T cell repertoires in COVID-19 (TCRdb year 2020). Regarding the research as a whole: Samples covering the acute and convalescent phases of COVID-19 were provided by collaborators in the United States, Italy and Spain. The repertoires were made available in a free public database intended to serve as a resource for research on the immune response to SARS-CoV-2. Nearly every sample came with metadata listing a de-identified subject ID, COVID-19 status, age in years and sex. Deeply sampled blood TCRbeta repertoires from subjects exposed to, actively infected with, or recovered from COVID-19 were included in the dataset. The samples were drawn from two sources: the first 160 participants of the ongoing ImmuneRACE study, and 1,000 to 1,500 subjects contributed by 6 global collaborators. The material from the prospective study consisted of cDNA or gDNA derived from T cells, B-cell-depleted T cells, or PBMCs. Where HLA class I and class II types were available, the types were taken from metadata supplied by the sample provider, not from assay-based typing.

General conclusions and limits of the study: The quantity of clinical and demographic metadata differed by source and by participant and was supplied without curation.

V and J lose 8 bases and 2 bases, and a span of 17 bases separates them. The germline V gene gives CDR1 as SQVTM and CDR2 as ANQGSEA. The CDR3 measures 14 amino acids from cysteine to phenylalanine. CDR3 DNA only is kept here, 42 bases in frame from base 1. Participants in the prospective study were aged roughly 18 to 100 years, lived in more than 20 United States geographic areas, and enrolled through a virtual design. To assign participants to cohorts, the prospective study relied on clinical history that participants themselves reported in a screening survey and a study questionnaire. In the prospective study, whole blood, serum and a nasopharyngeal or oropharyngeal swab were collected from each participant by mobile phlebotomists. Participants in the prospective study had the option to provide additional blood draws and questionnaires over a roughly two-month period. Prospective study blood samples were shipped either frozen or at room temperature before DNA extraction.

The sequencing sample was made of PBMCs or T cells enriched from blood (not recorded which). The chain couples TRBV29-1 to TRBJ2-3; the D region possibly corresponds to TRBD2 (6 bases align). This clonotype was obtained from a man aged 40-50 years with acute COVID-19. The CDR3 amino acid sequence is: CSTSGSFDTDTQYF. In nucleotide form, the sequence is TGCAGCACCTCCGGGAGTTTCGACACAGATACGCAGTATTTT.